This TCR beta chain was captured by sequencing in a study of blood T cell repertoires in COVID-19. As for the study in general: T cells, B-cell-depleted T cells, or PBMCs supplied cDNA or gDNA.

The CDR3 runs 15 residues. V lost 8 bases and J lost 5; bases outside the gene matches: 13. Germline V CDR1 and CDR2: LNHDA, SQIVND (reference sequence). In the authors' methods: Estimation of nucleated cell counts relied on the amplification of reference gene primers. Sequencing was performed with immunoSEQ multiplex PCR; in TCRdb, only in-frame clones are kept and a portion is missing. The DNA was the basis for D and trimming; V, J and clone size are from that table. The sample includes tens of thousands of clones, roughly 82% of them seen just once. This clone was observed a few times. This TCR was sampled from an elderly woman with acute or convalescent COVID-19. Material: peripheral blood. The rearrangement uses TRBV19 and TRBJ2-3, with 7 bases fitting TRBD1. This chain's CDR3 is CASSIGQGVVDTQYF. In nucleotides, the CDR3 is TGTGCCAGTTCCATCGGTCAGGGGGTGGTAGATACGCAGTATTTT.